This T cell receptor beta chain was identified during a study of T cell responses to AZD1222 COVID-19 vaccine. Germline lookup yields CDR1 MNHNS and CDR2 SASEGT. J lost 4 bases, V lost 3 bases, and 7 bases had no gene match. The CDR3 length is 15 residues. The count of this clone is one. Its antigen remains unidentified. Generated by immunoSEQ multiplex PCR, the TCRdb table keeps only in-frame clones and is missing some. Of roughly 250,000 clones listed, approximately 93% are singletons. Study outcomes and limitations: The donor group comprised mostly white British people and more females; the analysis possibly underestimated clonal diversity. AZD1222 recipients seropositive at baseline numbered only 6 or 7.

This sequence was found in an adult in good health. V and J are TRBV6-1 and TRBJ1-1, with 8 nucleotides matching TRBD1. This specimen consisted of peripheral blood, obtained on day 0 of AZD1222 vaccination. The CDR3 DNA follows: TGTGCCAGCAGTGACGACAGGGGCGCCGGCACTGAAGCTTTCTTT. Its translation is CASSDDRGAGTEAFF.